The rows below give T cell receptor beta chains drawn from one sample of a study of blood T cells in healthy people across ages. TCRdb re-called the 5' RACE reads through MiXCR, storing one row per CDR3 protein. The sample gives 1.8 million or so distinct CDR3 sequences, about two fifths of which show up once; approximately 22% is in the top ten. The sample consisted of blood. The receptor source for this set is a human donor in good health. The CDR3 runs from the conserved cysteine through the conserved F or W. The order of the fields is J gene, clone size, V gene, D gene, CDR3 DNA, CDR3 protein. D genes are given only for firm matches. Clone size is given for some rows only: seen once, a few or many times, or a class if the clone is expanded.

j_gene: TRBJ2-7
abundance: .
v_gene: TRBV20-1
d_gene: .
CDR3nt: TGCAGTGCTAGAGACCAAGGCCGAAATACCTACGAGCAGTACTTC
CDR3aa: CSARDQGRNTYEQYF

j_gene: TRBJ2-7
abundance: .
v_gene: TRBV20-1
d_gene: .
CDR3nt: TGCAGTGCTAGGCGGGCTTCCACTAGCTCCTACGAGCGGTACTTC
CDR3aa: CSARRASTSSYERYF

j_gene: TRBJ2-5
abundance: .
v_gene: TRBV11-2
d_gene: TRBD1
CDR3nt: TGTGCCAGCAACCCGCGGACAGGGAAGTACCAAGAGACCCAGTACTTC
CDR3aa: CASNPRTGKYQETQYF

j_gene: TRBJ2-7
abundance: .
v_gene: TRBV10-3
d_gene: .
CDR3nt: TGTGCCATCAGTTTCGGGTCCCGCGAGCAGTACTTC
CDR3aa: CAISFGSREQYF

j_gene: TRBJ2-4
abundance: few
v_gene: TRBV28
d_gene: .
CDR3nt: TGTGCCAGCAGTTTCTTCGGGGAACCGTACTTC
CDR3aa: CASSFFGEPYF

j_gene: TRBJ1-2
abundance: .
v_gene: TRBV6-2/TRBV6-3
d_gene: .
CDR3nt: TGTGCCAGCACCTCCTCGAGTGGCTACACCTTC
CDR3aa: CASTSSSGYTF

j_gene: TRBJ2-5
abundance: .
v_gene: TRBV2
d_gene: .
CDR3nt: TGTGCCAGCAGTAGGGAGAGAGAGACCCAGTACTTC
CDR3aa: CASSRERETQYF

j_gene: TRBJ1-2
abundance: few
v_gene: TRBV29-1
d_gene: TRBD1
CDR3nt: TGCAGCGTTGTTGAAGGGACAGATGGCTACACCTTC
CDR3aa: CSVVEGTDGYTF

j_gene: TRBJ1-1
abundance: .
v_gene: TRBV24-1
d_gene: .
CDR3nt: TGTGCCACCAGTGATTTTACAGGAGAAGCTTTCTTT
CDR3aa: CATSDFTGEAFF

j_gene: TRBJ2-7
abundance: .
v_gene: TRBV12-3/TRBV12-4
d_gene: .
CDR3nt: TGTGCCAGCAGTCCTTTGGGGGTGGCACTTGAGCAGTACTTC
CDR3aa: CASSPLGVALEQYF

j_gene: TRBJ2-5
abundance: few
v_gene: TRBV12-3/TRBV12-4
d_gene: TRBD2
CDR3nt: TGTGCCAGCAGTGCCGCGGGGGATCAAGAGACCCAGTACTTC
CDR3aa: CASSAAGDQETQYF

j_gene: TRBJ2-4
abundance: few
v_gene: TRBV5-5
d_gene: TRBD1
CDR3nt: TGTGCCAGCAGCTTCAGGACAGGGGACATTCAGTACTTC
CDR3aa: CASSFRTGDIQYF

j_gene: TRBJ2-3
abundance: once
v_gene: TRBV18
d_gene: .
CDR3nt: TGTGCCAGCTCACCTCAAAACAGAGATACGCAGTATTTT
CDR3aa: CASSPQNRDTQYF

j_gene: TRBJ2-3
abundance: .
v_gene: TRBV20-1
d_gene: TRBD1
CDR3nt: TGCAGTGCTACAACCCCGGGACAGGGGCGCCTGGATACGCAGTATTTT
CDR3aa: CSATTPGQGRLDTQYF

j_gene: TRBJ2-1
abundance: .
v_gene: TRBV25-1
d_gene: TRBD2
CDR3nt: TGTGCCAGCAGTAAACTTAGCGGGGGGTCTTACAATGAGCAGTTCTTC
CDR3aa: CASSKLSGGSYNEQFF

j_gene: TRBJ1-2
abundance: .
v_gene: TRBV20-1
d_gene: .
CDR3nt: TGCTCTGGGGAATTAAATGGCTACACCTTC
CDR3aa: CSGELNGYTF

j_gene: TRBJ1-5
abundance: .
v_gene: TRBV12-3/TRBV12-4
d_gene: .
CDR3nt: TGTGCCAGCAGTTTGGGGAAGGGGCAGCCCCAGCATTTT
CDR3aa: CASSLGKGQPQHF

j_gene: TRBJ2-7
abundance: .
v_gene: TRBV20-1
d_gene: TRBD2
CDR3nt: TGCAGTGCACAAACCGGGACTAGCGGCTACGAGCAGTACTTC
CDR3aa: CSAQTGTSGYEQYF

j_gene: TRBJ2-7
abundance: once
v_gene: TRBV7-2
d_gene: .
CDR3nt: TGTGCCAGCAGCTCCCCTGAAACCTACGAGCAGTACTTC
CDR3aa: CASSSPETYEQYF

j_gene: TRBJ1-2
abundance: many
v_gene: TRBV10-3
d_gene: .
CDR3nt: TGTGCCATCAGTGAGGACAGGAAAAACTATGGCTACACCTTC
CDR3aa: CAISEDRKNYGYTF

j_gene: TRBJ2-1
abundance: .
v_gene: TRBV12-3/TRBV12-4
d_gene: .
CDR3nt: TGTGCCAGCCATCTCTCAGGGAGGATCCACAATGAGCAGTTCTTC
CDR3aa: CASHLSGRIHNEQFF

j_gene: TRBJ2-1
abundance: .
v_gene: TRBV7-2
d_gene: .
CDR3nt: TGTGCCAGCGGCCCCGGAATCGGCTACAATGAGCAGTTCTTC
CDR3aa: CASGPGIGYNEQFF

j_gene: TRBJ2-7
abundance: .
v_gene: TRBV5-6
d_gene: .
CDR3nt: TGTGCCAGCAGCCAGGGGCCAGGGTGGGGTGTATACGAGCAGTACTTC
CDR3aa: CASSQGPGWGVYEQYF

j_gene: TRBJ1-6
abundance: once
v_gene: TRBV18
d_gene: .
CDR3nt: TGTGCCAGCTCACCACGGGGGTTGGATTCACCCCTCCACTTT
CDR3aa: CASSPRGLDSPLHF

j_gene: TRBJ2-1
abundance: .
v_gene: TRBV21-1
d_gene: .
CDR3nt: .
CDR3aa: CASSKVGGGAKVEQFF

j_gene: TRBJ2-2
abundance: .
v_gene: TRBV5-4
d_gene: .
CDR3nt: TGTGCCAGCAGCTCCGGACAGACGAACACCGGGGAGCTGTTTTTT
CDR3aa: CASSSGQTNTGELFF

j_gene: TRBJ1-2
abundance: .
v_gene: TRBV29-1
d_gene: .
CDR3nt: TGCAGCGTTGATGGGGAACTTCTGGCGGAAGGCTACACCTTC
CDR3aa: CSVDGELLAEGYTF

j_gene: TRBJ1-6
abundance: .
v_gene: TRBV12-3/TRBV12-4
d_gene: TRBD1
CDR3nt: TGTGCCAGCAGTCTGGGGACAGGGGGATATTCACCCCTCCACTTT
CDR3aa: CASSLGTGGYSPLHF

j_gene: TRBJ1-1
abundance: .
v_gene: TRBV6-5
d_gene: TRBD1
CDR3nt: TGTGCCAGCAGGCTAACAGGGGGGGACACTGAAGCTTTCTTT
CDR3aa: CASRLTGGDTEAFF

j_gene: TRBJ1-1
abundance: .
v_gene: TRBV2
d_gene: .
CDR3nt: TGTGCCAGCAGTCGTTCCGGGGAGGGGCGAAGGGAAGCTTTCTTT
CDR3aa: CASSRSGEGRREAFF

j_gene: TRBJ2-1
abundance: .
v_gene: TRBV7-8
d_gene: .
CDR3nt: TGTGCCAGCATTCAAAACAGGGTAGGGAGCTACAATGAGCAGTTCTTC
CDR3aa: CASIQNRVGSYNEQFF

j_gene: TRBJ2-3
abundance: .
v_gene: TRBV4-3
d_gene: TRBD1
CDR3nt: TGCGCCAGCGGCCAAGATTGGGGACAGCTCACAGATACGCAGTATTTT
CDR3aa: CASGQDWGQLTDTQYF

j_gene: TRBJ2-3
abundance: few
v_gene: TRBV5-4
d_gene: .
CDR3nt: TGTGCCAGCACCACAATTCCAACAGATACGCAGTATTTT
CDR3aa: CASTTIPTDTQYF

j_gene: TRBJ1-2
abundance: .
v_gene: TRBV29-1
d_gene: .
CDR3nt: TGCTGCGTTGAGGGGGTAGGGGGATCTGGCTACACCTTC
CDR3aa: CCVEGVGGSGYTF

j_gene: TRBJ2-6
abundance: .
v_gene: TRBV5-1
d_gene: .
CDR3nt: TGCGCCAGCGCGATAAACAGGCCAGGGGCCAACGTCCTGACTTTC
CDR3aa: CASAINRPGANVLTF

j_gene: TRBJ1-2
abundance: few
v_gene: TRBV29-1
d_gene: .
CDR3nt: TGCAGCGTCCAGGAGAGCTATGGCTACACCTTC
CDR3aa: CSVQESYGYTF